This TCR beta chain emerged from a study of long-term antiretroviral therapy in people with HIV. Each contributor possessed a minimum of one pre-ART and a minimum of two post-ART PBMC samples. Researchers report immunoSEQ v3.0 was run at survey level. Libraries were prepared by immunoSEQ multiplex PCR; TCRdb keeps only in-frame clonotypes and omits some of them. Seen here are about 30,000 clones, about 82% observed once, and the top ten hold approximately 10%. CDR3 length: 16 residues. CDR1 and CDR2 from the germline V gene are SGHRS and YFSETQ. Trimming removed 3 bases from V and 8 bases from J, with 21 bases in between.

This specimen consisted of unsorted PBMCs, obtained 3 years after starting antiretroviral therapy. The sequence was collected from a man between 40 and 49 years old with HIV. The gene calls are TRBV5-1 and TRBJ2-1; D uncertain. The CDR3 is CASSSEPTMVEDEQFF. The DNA of the CDR3 is TGCGCCAGCAGCTCCGAGCCTACCATGGTTGAGGATGAGCAGTTCTTC.